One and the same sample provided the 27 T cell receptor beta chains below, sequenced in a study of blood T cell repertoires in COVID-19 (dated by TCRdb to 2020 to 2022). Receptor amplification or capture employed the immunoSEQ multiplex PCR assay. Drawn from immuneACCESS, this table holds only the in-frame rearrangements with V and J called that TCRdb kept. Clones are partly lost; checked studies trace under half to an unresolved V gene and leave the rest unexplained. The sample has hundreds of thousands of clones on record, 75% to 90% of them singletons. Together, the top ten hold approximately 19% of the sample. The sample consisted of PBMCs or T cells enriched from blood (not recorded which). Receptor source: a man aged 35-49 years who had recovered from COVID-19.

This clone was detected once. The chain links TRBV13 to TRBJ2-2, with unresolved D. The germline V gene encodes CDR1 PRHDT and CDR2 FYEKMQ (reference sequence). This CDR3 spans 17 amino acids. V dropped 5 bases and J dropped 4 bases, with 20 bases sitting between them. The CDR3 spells CASSPRSSSPGTGELFF. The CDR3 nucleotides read TGTGCCAGCAGCCCGCGTTCCAGCAGCCCGGGCACCGGGGAGCTGTTTTTT. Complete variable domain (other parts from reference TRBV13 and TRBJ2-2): AAGVIQSPRHLIKEKRETATLKCYPIPRHDTVYWYQQGPGQDPQFLISFYEKMQSDKGSIPDRFSAQQFSDYHSELNMSSLELGDSALYFCASSPRSSSPGTGELFFGEGSRLTVL.

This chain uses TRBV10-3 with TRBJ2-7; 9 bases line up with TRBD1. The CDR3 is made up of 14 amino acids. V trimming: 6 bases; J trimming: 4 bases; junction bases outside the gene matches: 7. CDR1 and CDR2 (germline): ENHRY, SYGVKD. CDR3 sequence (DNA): TGTGCCATCAGGCCACAGGGGGCTGGTTACGAGCAGTACTTC. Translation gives CAIRPQGAGYEQYF.

CDR3 bases: TGTGCCAGCAGAATGACAGGGGGCGCAGGGTATGGCTACACCTTC. This codes for CASRMTGGAGYGYTF. The rearrangement joins TRBV27 to TRBJ1-2, with 10 bases identical to TRBD1. The CDR3 has 15 residues. V shed 6 bases and J 5 bases; nucleotides not matched to a gene: 9. From germline, CDR1 is MNHEY and CDR2 SMNVEV (reference sequence).

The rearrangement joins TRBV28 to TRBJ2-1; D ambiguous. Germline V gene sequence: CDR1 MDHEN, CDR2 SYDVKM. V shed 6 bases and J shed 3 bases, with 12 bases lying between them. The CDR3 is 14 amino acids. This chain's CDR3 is CASSDSASYNEQFF. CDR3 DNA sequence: TGTGCCAGCAGCGACTCGGCCAGCTACAATGAGCAGTTCTTC. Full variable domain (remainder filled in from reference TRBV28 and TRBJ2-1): DVKVTQSSRYLVKRTGEKVFLECVQDMDHENMFWYRQDPGLGLRLIYFSYDVKMKEKGDIPEGYSVSREKKERFSLILESASTNQTSMYLCASSDSASYNEQFFGPGTRLTVL.

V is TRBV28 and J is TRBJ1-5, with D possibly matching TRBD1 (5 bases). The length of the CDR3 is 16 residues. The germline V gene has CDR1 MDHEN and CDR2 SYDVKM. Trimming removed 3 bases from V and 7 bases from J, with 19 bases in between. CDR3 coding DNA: TGTGCCAGCAGTTTTGATTCCAGGGAGGGAGGACAGCCCCAGCATTTT. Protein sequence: CASSFDSREGGQPQHF.

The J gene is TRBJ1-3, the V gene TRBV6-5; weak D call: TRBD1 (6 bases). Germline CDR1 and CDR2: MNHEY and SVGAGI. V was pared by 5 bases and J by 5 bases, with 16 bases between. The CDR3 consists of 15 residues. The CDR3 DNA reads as TGTGCCAGCAGTCCCCGGGACACCACACGAAACACCATATATTTT. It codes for CASSPRDTTRNTIYF.

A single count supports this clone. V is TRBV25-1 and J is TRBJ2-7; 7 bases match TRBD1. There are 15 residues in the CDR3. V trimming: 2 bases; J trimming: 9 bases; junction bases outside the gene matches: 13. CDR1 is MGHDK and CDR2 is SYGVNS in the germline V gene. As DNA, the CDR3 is TGTGCCAGCAGTGAACAAGGGGGCGTACCGCGCGGGCAGTACTTC. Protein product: CASSEQGGVPRGQYF.

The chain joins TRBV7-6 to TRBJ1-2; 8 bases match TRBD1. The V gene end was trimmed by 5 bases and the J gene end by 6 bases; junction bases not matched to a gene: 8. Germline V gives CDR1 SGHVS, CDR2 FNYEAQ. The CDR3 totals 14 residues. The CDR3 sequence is CASSPQGGLDGYTF. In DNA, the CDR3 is TGTGCCAGCAGCCCACAGGGGGGCTTAGATGGCTACACCTTC. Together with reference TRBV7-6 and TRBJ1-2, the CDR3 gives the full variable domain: GAGVSQSPRYKVTKRGQDVALRCDPISGHVSLYWYRQALGQGPEFLTYFNYEAQQDKSGLPNDRFSAERPEGSISTLTIQRTEQRDSAMYRCASSPQGGLDGYTFGSGTRLTVV.

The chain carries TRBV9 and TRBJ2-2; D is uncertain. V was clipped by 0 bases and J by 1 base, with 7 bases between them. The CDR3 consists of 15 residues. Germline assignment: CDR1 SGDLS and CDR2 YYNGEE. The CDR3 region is CASSVVQRNTGELFF. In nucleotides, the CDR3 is TGTGCCAGCAGCGTAGTACAGAGGAACACCGGGGAGCTGTTTTTT.

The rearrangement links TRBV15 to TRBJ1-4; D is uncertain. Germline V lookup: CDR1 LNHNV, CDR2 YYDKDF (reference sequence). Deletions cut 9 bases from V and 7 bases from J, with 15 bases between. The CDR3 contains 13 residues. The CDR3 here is CATREGGSEKLFF. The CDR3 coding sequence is TGTGCCACGAGGGAGGGCGGGAGTGAAAAACTGTTTTTT.

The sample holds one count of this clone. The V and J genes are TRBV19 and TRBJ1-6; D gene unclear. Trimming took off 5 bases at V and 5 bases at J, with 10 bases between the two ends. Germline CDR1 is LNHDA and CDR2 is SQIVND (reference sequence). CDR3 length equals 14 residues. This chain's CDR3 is CASSYVRDNSPLHF. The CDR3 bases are TGTGCCAGTAGTTACGTGAGAGATAATTCACCCCTCCACTTT.

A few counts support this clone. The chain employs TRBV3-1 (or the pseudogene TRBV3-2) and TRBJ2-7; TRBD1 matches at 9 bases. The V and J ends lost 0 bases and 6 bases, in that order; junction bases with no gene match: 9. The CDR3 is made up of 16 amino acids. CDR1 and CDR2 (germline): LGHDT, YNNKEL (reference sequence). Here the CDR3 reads CASSQDLGTGLVEQYF. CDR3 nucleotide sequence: TGTGCCAGCAGCCAAGATCTTGGGACAGGGTTGGTCGAGCAGTACTTC.

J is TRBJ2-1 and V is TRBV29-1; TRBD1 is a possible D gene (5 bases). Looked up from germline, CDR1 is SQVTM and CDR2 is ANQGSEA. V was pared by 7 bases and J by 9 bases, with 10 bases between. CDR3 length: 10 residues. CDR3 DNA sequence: TGCAGCGGAACAAGGGGTGAGCAGTTCTTC. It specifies CSGTRGEQFF.

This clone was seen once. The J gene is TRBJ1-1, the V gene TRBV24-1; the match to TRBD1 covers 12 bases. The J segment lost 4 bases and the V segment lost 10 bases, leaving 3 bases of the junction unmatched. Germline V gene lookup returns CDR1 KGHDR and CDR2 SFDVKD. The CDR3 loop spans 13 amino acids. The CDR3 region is CATRDRGRTEAFF. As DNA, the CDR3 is TGTGCCACGAGGGACAGGGGGCGCACTGAAGCTTTCTTT.

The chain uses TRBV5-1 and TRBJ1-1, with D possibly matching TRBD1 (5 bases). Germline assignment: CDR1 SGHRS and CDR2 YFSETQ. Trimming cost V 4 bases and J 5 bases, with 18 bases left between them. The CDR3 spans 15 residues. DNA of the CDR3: TGCGCCAGCAGCCCGGGCCTGGGGCTGGAAACTGAAGCTTTCTTT. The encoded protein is CASSPGLGLETEAFF. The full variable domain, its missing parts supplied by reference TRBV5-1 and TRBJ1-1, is KAGVTQTPRYLIKTRGQQVTLSCSPISGHRSVSWYQQTPGQGLQFLFEYFSETQRNKGNFPGRFSGRQFSNSRSEMNVSTLELGDSALYLCASSPGLGLETEAFFGQGTRLTVV.

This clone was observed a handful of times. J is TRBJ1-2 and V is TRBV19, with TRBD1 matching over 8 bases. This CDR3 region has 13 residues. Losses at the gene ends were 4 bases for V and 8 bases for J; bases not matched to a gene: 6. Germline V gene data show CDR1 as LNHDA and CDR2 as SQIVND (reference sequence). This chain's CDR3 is CASSTGTGSGYTF. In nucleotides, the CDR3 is TGTGCCAGTAGTACCGGGACAGGTAGCGGCTACACCTTC.

CDR3 loop: CVSRGFYNSPLHF. CDR3 sequence (DNA): TGTGTCTCCCGGGGGTTCTATAATTCACCCCTCCACTTT. The V and J genes are TRBV28 and TRBJ1-6; the D gene is possibly TRBD1 (5 bases). The CDR3 loop spans 13 amino acids. Germline values: CDR1 MDHEN, CDR2 SYDVKM.

CDR3 residues: CASSQGQGTYNEQFF. The CDR3 DNA reads TGTGCCAGCAGCCAGGGCCAGGGCACCTACAATGAGCAGTTCTTC. The chain combines TRBV11-2 with TRBJ2-1; weak D call: TRBD1 (5 bases). The CDR3 sequence is 15 residues long. Germline lookup yields CDR1 SGHAT and CDR2 FQNNGV. V dropped 5 bases and J dropped 2 bases, with 13 bases sitting between them.

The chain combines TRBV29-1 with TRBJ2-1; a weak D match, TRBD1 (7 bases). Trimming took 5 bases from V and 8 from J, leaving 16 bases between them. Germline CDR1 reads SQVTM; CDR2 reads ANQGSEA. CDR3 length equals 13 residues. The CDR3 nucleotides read TGCAGCGTTCGGGCAGGGGGGTACGATGAGCAGTTCTTC. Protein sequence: CSVRAGGYDEQFF.

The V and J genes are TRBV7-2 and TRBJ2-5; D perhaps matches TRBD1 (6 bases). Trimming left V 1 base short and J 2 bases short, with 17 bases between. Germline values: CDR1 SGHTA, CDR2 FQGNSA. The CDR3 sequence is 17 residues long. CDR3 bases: TGTGCCAGCAGCTTAGGAATCACAGGGTGGAGGCAAGAGACCCAGTACTTC. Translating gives CASSLGITGWRQETQYF.

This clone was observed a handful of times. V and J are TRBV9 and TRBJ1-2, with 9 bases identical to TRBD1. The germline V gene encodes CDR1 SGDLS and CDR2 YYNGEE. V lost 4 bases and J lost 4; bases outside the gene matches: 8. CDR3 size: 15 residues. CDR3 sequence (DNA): TGTGCCAGCAGCAAGGAGACAGGGGGAACCTATGGCTACACCTTC. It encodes CASSKETGGTYGYTF.

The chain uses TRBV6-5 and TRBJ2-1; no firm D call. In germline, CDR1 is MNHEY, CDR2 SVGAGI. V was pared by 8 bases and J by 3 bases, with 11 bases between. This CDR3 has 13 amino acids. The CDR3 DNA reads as TGTGCCAGCGAGCCGCAACGCTACAATGAGCAGTTCTTC. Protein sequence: CASEPQRYNEQFF.

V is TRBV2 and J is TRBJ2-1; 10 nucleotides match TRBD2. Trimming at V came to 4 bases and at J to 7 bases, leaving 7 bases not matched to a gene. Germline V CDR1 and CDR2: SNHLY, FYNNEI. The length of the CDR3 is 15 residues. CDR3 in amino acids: CASSGQREGRNEQFF. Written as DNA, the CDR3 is TGTGCCAGCAGTGGACAGCGGGAGGGCCGTAATGAGCAGTTCTTC.

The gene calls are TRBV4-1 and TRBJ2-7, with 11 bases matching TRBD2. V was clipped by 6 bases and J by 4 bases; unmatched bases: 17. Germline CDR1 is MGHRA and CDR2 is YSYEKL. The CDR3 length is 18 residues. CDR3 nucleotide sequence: TGCGCCAGCAGACGAGACGAAGCTAGCGGGAGGTGGCTATACGAGCAGTACTTC. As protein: CASRRDEASGRWLYEQYF.

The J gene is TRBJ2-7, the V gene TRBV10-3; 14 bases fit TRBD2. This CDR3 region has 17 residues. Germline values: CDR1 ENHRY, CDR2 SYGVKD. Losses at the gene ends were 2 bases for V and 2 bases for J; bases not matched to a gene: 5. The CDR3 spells CAISEPQGLAGAYEQYF. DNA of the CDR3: TGTGCCATCAGTGAGCCCCAGGGACTAGCGGGAGCCTACGAGCAGTACTTC.

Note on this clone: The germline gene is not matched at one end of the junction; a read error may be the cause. CDR3 coding DNA: TGTGCCAGCAGTACACTAGCGGGAGTATCCTCCGAGCAGTACTTC. Its translation is CASSTLAGVSSEQYF. The genes are TRBV2 and TRBJ2-7; TRBD2 matches at 11 bases. CDR1 and CDR2 from the germline V gene are SNHLY and FYNNEI. The CDR3 runs 15 residues.

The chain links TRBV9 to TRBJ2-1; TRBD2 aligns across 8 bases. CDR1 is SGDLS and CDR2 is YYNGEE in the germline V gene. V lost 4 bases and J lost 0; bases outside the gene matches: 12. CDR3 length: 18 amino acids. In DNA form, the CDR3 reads TGTGCCAGCAGCCCTGGGGCGGGAGGCCCTTTCTCCTACAATGAGCAGTTCTTC. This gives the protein CASSPGAGGPFSYNEQFF.